The rows below give T cell receptor beta chains drawn from one sample of a study of control samples from healthy donors and cancer patients. The repertoire was sequenced with immunoSEQ multiplex PCR; TCRdb's copy has only in-frame clones and lacks some. The sample lists about 150,000 clones, about 94% occurring once. The specimen was blood. The source is a man aged 40-50 years in good health. The CDR3 runs from the conserved cysteine through the conserved F or W. A D gene is named only where the DNA matches it firmly. Size is omitted from some rows. Given values are once, few, many or a class for expanded clones.

CDR3nt	CDR3aa	v_gene	j_gene	d_gene	abundance
TGTGCCAGCAGTTACCTAACAGGGGACACTGAAGCTTTCTTT	CASSYLTGDTEAFF	TRBV6-2/TRBV6-3	TRBJ1-1	TRBD1	once
TGTGCCAGTAGTATCACCCATGTGACCTCCTACGAGCAGTACTTC	CASSITHVTSYEQYF	TRBV19	TRBJ2-7	-	-
TGTGCCAGCAGCCCGAGACAGGCGGGGAATCAGCCCCAGCATTTT	CASSPRQAGNQPQHF	TRBV3-1/TRBV3-2	TRBJ1-5	-	-
TGTGCCAGCAGCAGCGACAGGGGGAATGAAAAACTGTTTTTT	CASSSDRGNEKLFF	TRBV6-5	TRBJ1-4	TRBD1	-
TGTGCTAGTGCCCGTAGTGGGCCCCTCCACTTT	CASARSGPLHF	TRBV12-5	TRBJ1-6	-	few
TGTGCCATCAGTGACTGGGCTTTAGCGGGGGACTCCTACGAGCAGTACTTC	CAISDWALAGDSYEQYF	TRBV10-3	TRBJ2-7	TRBD2	-
TGCGCCAGCAGCTTTGGTACAGGAGGAGATGGCTACACCTTC	CASSFGTGGDGYTF	TRBV5-1	TRBJ1-2	-	-
TGTGCCAGCAGCGTGGGCCCCGGTCTCACTGAAGCTTTCTTT	CASSVGPGLTEAFF	TRBV9	TRBJ1-1	-	-
TGTGCCAGCAGCTTACACAGCGCCTACACAGATACGCAGTATTTT	CASSLHSAYTDTQYF	TRBV7-2	TRBJ2-3	-	-
TGTGCCAGCAGCTTAGGAGGCGGCGGGGGGGCTACAGATACGCAGTATTTT	CASSLGGGGGATDTQYF	TRBV11-3	TRBJ2-3	TRBD2	-
TGTGCCAGCAGTTTAAGTGCCAGTAACTATGGCTACACCTTC	CASSLSASNYGYTF	TRBV28	TRBJ1-2	-	-
TGTGCCTGGGGCGAGTACCGGAACACTGAAGCTTTCTTT	CAWGEYRNTEAFF	TRBV30	TRBJ1-1	-	once
TGTGCCAGCAGCAACACAGGTAGCAATCAGCCCCAGCATTTT	CASSNTGSNQPQHF	TRBV7-9	TRBJ1-5	-	-
TGTGCCAGCTCACCGGGCGTTCTCTCTGGAAACACCATATATTTT	CASSPGVLSGNTIYF	TRBV18	TRBJ1-3	-	-
TGTGCCAGCAGTCCCCCGGGTTCACCCCTCCACTTT	CASSPPGSPLHF	TRBV27	TRBJ1-6	-	-
TGCGCCAGTAGCACCGGTGAGCCCTCCTATGGCTACACCTTC	CASSTGEPSYGYTF	TRBV5-1	TRBJ1-2	-	-
TGTGCCAGCAGGCAGGGGGCGAGGGAGCAGTACTTC	CASRQGAREQYF	TRBV28	TRBJ2-7	TRBD1	-
TGTGCCAGCAGGGCTGGGACCGGGGGTCAGCCCCAGCATTTT	CASRAGTGGQPQHF	TRBV2	TRBJ1-5	-	-
TGTGCCTGGACCCGGGGGGGCGGGCCCGGGGAGCTGTTTTTT	CAWTRGGGPGELFF	TRBV30	TRBJ2-2	TRBD2	-
TGTGCCAGTAGTATGGTCGGGACAGGGCAAGGCTACACCTTC	CASSMVGTGQGYTF	TRBV19	TRBJ1-2	TRBD1	-
TGTGCCAGCAGTGGCGGGGCCGGGGCGTCTCAGCCCCAGCATTTT	CASSGGAGASQPQHF	TRBV2	TRBJ1-5	-	-
TGCGCCGTCGCAGGGGGGGACGCTGGAAACACCATATATTTT	CAVAGGDAGNTIYF	TRBV10-2	TRBJ1-3	TRBD1	-
TGTGCCAGCAGCCCCGCGGGACAGAGTTCGGGTTTGACTGAAGCTTTCTTT	CASSPAGQSSGLTEAFF	TRBV3-1/TRBV3-2	TRBJ1-1	TRBD1	-
TGTGCCAGCAGTAAACAGGGGGCAGGGCAGCCCCAGCATTTT	CASSKQGAGQPQHF	TRBV28	TRBJ1-5	TRBD1	once
TGTGCCAGCAGGAACGGCAGGGGCCTTAATGGCTACACCTTC	CASRNGRGLNGYTF	TRBV5-6	TRBJ1-2	-	-
TGCGCCAGCAGCTTGAGTGGTAATGAAAAACTGTTTTTT	CASSLSGNEKLFF	TRBV5-1	TRBJ1-4	-	-
TGTGCCAGCAGCTTCGGGACACGGGGACGAACTAATGAAAAACTGTTTTTT	CASSFGTRGRTNEKLFF	TRBV7-2	TRBJ1-4	-	-
TGTGCCAGCAGCGTAGCAGAGAGCCACTGGGATGAGCAGTTCTTC	CASSVAESHWDEQFF	TRBV9	TRBJ2-1	-	-
TGTGCCATCAGCCCCGGGGGGCGGCCTAATGAGCAGTTCTTC	CAISPGGRPNEQFF	TRBV10-3	TRBJ2-1	-	-
TGTGCCAGCAGCAGAACGGGGGCGGGGGGCTCCTACGAGCAGTACTTC	CASSRTGAGGSYEQYF	TRBV7-6	TRBJ2-7	TRBD2	-
TGTGCCTGGAGTGTAGGCTTAACCCCAGATACGCAGTATTTT	CAWSVGLTPDTQYF	TRBV30	TRBJ2-3	-	-
TGTGCCAGTAGGACGGGACACCCTTCAAGCTCCCCCACCTTC	CASRTGHPSSSPTF	TRBV19	TRBJ1-2	-	-
TGTGCCAGCAGTTCACGGGAAGGAGGGGGCAACACTGAAGCTTTCTTT	CASSSREGGGNTEAFF	TRBV6-5	TRBJ1-1	TRBD1	-
TGCGCCAGCAGCCGGGGACTTAATGAAAAACTGTTTTTT	CASSRGLNEKLFF	TRBV5-1	TRBJ1-4	-	-
TGTGCCAGCAGCTTATACGGGACAGCCAACAATGAGCAGTTCTTC	CASSLYGTANNEQFF	TRBV7-2	TRBJ2-1	TRBD1	-
TGTGCCAGCAGTTTGCCACAGGGTCACACTGAAGCTTTCTTT	CASSLPQGHTEAFF	TRBV28	TRBJ1-1	-	-
TGTGCCAGCAGCAAGGGACTAGCGGGGGTCGATACGCAGTATTTT	CASSKGLAGVDTQYF	TRBV7-2	TRBJ2-3	TRBD2	-
TGTGCCAGCAGTGAAATAGGGGTTGGGGCCAAAAACATTCAGTACTTC	CASSEIGVGAKNIQYF	TRBV2	TRBJ2-4	-	-
TGTGCCAGCTCACCTTCGGACAGAACCACCGGGGAGCTGTTTTTT	CASSPSDRTTGELFF	TRBV18	TRBJ2-2	-	-
TGTGCCAGCAGTCTGGGGGTGGGGGGGGCATACGAGCAGTACTTC	CASSLGVGGAYEQYF	TRBV6-6	TRBJ2-7	-	once
TGTGCCAGCAGCTCCCCGGCAGTACGCCGTGATGAAAAACTGTTTTTT	CASSSPAVRRDEKLFF	TRBV7-9	TRBJ1-4	-	once
TGTGCCAGCAGCTTAGATCCAGCAACTAATGAAAAACTGTTTTTT	CASSLDPATNEKLFF	TRBV11-2	TRBJ1-4	-	once
TGTGCCAGCAGTCCATACAGGGGGCCCTCCTACGAGCAGTACTTC	CASSPYRGPSYEQYF	TRBV27	TRBJ2-7	TRBD1	-
TGTGCCAGCAGCTCCGGGACAGGGGGTCAGCCCCAGCATTTT	CASSSGTGGQPQHF	TRBV11-2	TRBJ1-5	TRBD1	-
TGTGCCAGCAGTTTAGTCGCAGGGATCTATGGCTACACCTTC	CASSLVAGIYGYTF	TRBV27	TRBJ1-2	-	-
TGTGCCAGCAGCGACGGAAATAATTCACCCCTCCACTTT	CASSDGNNSPLHF	TRBV9	TRBJ1-6	-	-
TGTGCCAGCAGGAAACACACGAACACTGAAGCTTTCTTT	CASRKHTNTEAFF	TRBV12-3/TRBV12-4	TRBJ1-1	-	-
TGTGCCAGGGAACTAGCGGGGGCTATCACAGATACGCAGTATTTT	CARELAGAITDTQYF	TRBV5-4	TRBJ2-3	TRBD2	-
TGTGCCAGCAGCCCAAACCCCACTCGGCCCCAGCATTTT	CASSPNPTRPQHF	TRBV9	TRBJ1-5	-	-
TGTGCCAGCAGCATAGACAGGGCGAGGTACCGGGGATACAATGAGCAGTTCTTC	CASSIDRARYRGYNEQFF	TRBV5-6	TRBJ2-1	TRBD1	-
TGTGCCAGCAGCCCAGGGGGCCCGTCTCATCAGCCCCAGCATTTT	CASSPGGPSHQPQHF	TRBV28	TRBJ1-5	TRBD1	-
TGTGCCAGCAGCCGGACAGGTGTTAATCAGCCCCAGCATTTT	CASSRTGVNQPQHF	TRBV6-5	TRBJ1-5	TRBD1	-
TGTGCCAGCAGCTTGGGCAGCCACACTGAAGCTTTCTTT	CASSLGSHTEAFF	TRBV5-5	TRBJ1-1	-	-
TGTGCCAGCAGTTTATCGCTTTCGGGGGTCGGCAATCAGCCCCAGCATTTT	CASSLSLSGVGNQPQHF	TRBV27	TRBJ1-5	-	-
TGTGCCAGCAGCCTCTCGACAGGGGTTTCACCCCTCCACTTT	CASSLSTGVSPLHF	TRBV11-2	TRBJ1-6	TRBD1	-
TGTGCCAGCAGTTTGCAACTAGACTACGAGCAGTACTTC	CASSLQLDYEQYF	TRBV27	TRBJ2-7	-	-
TGTGCCAGCAGTTTCGGACAGGGGGCTGATGAGCAGTTCTTC	CASSFGQGADEQFF	TRBV6-2/TRBV6-3	TRBJ2-1	TRBD1	-
TGTGCCAGCCGTTCCCCGGGTGGTGTTGGCTACACCTTC	CASRSPGGVGYTF	TRBV28	TRBJ1-2	-	-
TGTGCCAGCAGCCCCGGGGGGGCGGATAATTCACCCCTCCACTTT	CASSPGGADNSPLHF	TRBV7-9	TRBJ1-6	-	-
TGTGCCACCAGTGACAAGAATAACTATGGCTACACCTTC	CATSDKNNYGYTF	TRBV24-1	TRBJ1-2	-	-